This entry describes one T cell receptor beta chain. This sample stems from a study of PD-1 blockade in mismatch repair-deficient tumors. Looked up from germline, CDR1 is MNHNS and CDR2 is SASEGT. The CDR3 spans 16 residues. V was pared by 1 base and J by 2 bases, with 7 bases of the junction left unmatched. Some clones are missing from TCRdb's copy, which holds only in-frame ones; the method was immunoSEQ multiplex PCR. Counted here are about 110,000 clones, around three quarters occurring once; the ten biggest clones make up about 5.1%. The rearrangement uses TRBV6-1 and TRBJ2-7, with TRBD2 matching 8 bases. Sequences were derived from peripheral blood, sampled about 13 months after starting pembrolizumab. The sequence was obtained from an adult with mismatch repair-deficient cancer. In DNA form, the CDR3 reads TGTGCCAGCAGTGAAGGCCGGGCGGGACTAGCCTACGAGCAGTACTTC. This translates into CASSEGRAGLAYEQYF.